The clone carrying this T cell receptor (beta chain) has a single count. This specimen comes from a study of blood T cell repertoires in COVID-19. Original data processing: Researchers report that nucleated cell counts were estimated from reference gene primer amplification. TCRdb keeps only in-frame clones here, not all; method: immunoSEQ multiplex PCR. That table is the source of V, J and clone size, and D and trimming were worked out from the DNA. In the table there are about 230,000 clones, approximately 81% of which are singletons. The CDR3 sequence is 18 residues long. Trimming cost V 3 bases and J 5 bases, with 26 bases left between them. In germline, CDR1 is SGHNT, CDR2 YENEEA.

Sequencing was carried out using peripheral blood. This chain links TRBV11-3 with TRBJ2-7, with a weak D call TRBD1 (6 bases). The clonotype comes from a man aged 40-49 years with acute or convalescent COVID-19. CDR3: CASSLAILAPHQGHEQYF. The CDR3 region has the DNA TGTGCCAGCAGCTTGGCGATTTTGGCCCCCCACCAGGGGCACGAGCAGTACTTC.